Following are 15 T cell receptor beta chains from one sample sequenced in a study of blood T cell repertoires in COVID-19. Libraries were prepared by immunoSEQ multiplex PCR; TCRdb keeps only in-frame clonotypes and omits some of them. This sample has tens of thousands of clones, with around 88% found just once. Sequencing input: peripheral blood. The receptors stem from a man aged 55 to 70 with acute or convalescent COVID-19.

The chain carries TRBV28 and TRBJ2-5; 8 bases are a match to TRBD1. This CDR3 comprises 13 residues. The V and J ends lost 5 bases and 4 bases, in that order; junction bases with no gene match: 3. From germline, CDR1 is MDHEN and CDR2 SYDVKM. As DNA, the CDR3 is TGTGCCAGCAGTAGACAGGGGCCAGAGACCCAGTACTTC. Its translation is CASSRQGPETQYF.

This chain's CDR3 is CASRGDSYEQYF. The CDR3 DNA is TGTGCCAGCCGGGGGGATTCCTACGAGCAGTACTTC. This rearrangement joins TRBV7-9 to TRBJ2-7, with 7 bases fitting TRBD2. The length of the CDR3 is 12 residues. Germline assignment: CDR1 SEHNR and CDR2 FQNEAQ (reference sequence). V lost 8 bases, J lost 1 base, and 2 bases stayed unmatched.

The rearrangement uses TRBV30 and TRBJ2-1, with 10 bases aligning to TRBD2. With 3 bases clipped from V and 9 bases from J, the junction kept 5 bases outside the gene matches. Per germline, CDR1 GTSNPN and CDR2 SVGIG (reference sequence). This CDR3 region has 13 residues. The CDR3 region has the DNA TGTGCCTGGAGACTAGCGGGGTTGGGTGAGCAGTTCTTC. It is translated as CAWRLAGLGEQFF.

The chain links TRBV24-1 to TRBJ2-1; 8 bases are a match to TRBD2. J was trimmed by 3 bases and V by 1 base; bases with no gene match: 4. This CDR3 is built from 16 residues. Germline V CDR1 and CDR2: KGHDR, SFDVKD. This CDR3 is CATSDLGAGGYNEQFF. In DNA form, the CDR3 reads TGTGCCACCAGTGATTTAGGCGCGGGAGGCTACAATGAGCAGTTCTTC.

The chain is built from TRBV5-4 and TRBJ2-2, with TRBD2 matching 12 bases. The V segment lost 0 bases and the J segment 7 bases; nucleotides outside the gene matches: 4. This CDR3 spans 16 amino acids. Germline lookup yields CDR1 SGHNT and CDR2 YYREEE (reference sequence). CDR3 in amino acids: CASSLALAGGIGELFF. Here the CDR3 DNA reads TGTGCCAGCAGCTTGGCTCTAGCGGGAGGGATCGGGGAGCTGTTTTTT.

The rearrangement joins TRBV28 to TRBJ2-7; D unresolved. CDR1 is MDHEN and CDR2 is SYDVKM in the germline V gene. The CDR3 is 13 residues long. V lost 4 bases and J 3 bases, leaving 10 bases between the germline ends. The CDR3 nucleotides read TGTGCCAGCAGTTCCGCGAGAAACTACGAGCAGTACTTC. Its translation is CASSSARNYEQYF.

The CDR3 nucleotides read TGTGCCAGCAGCGCCTTCCCGGGTAGCGATGAGCAGTTCTTC. It codes for CASSAFPGSDEQFF. The chain recombines TRBV7-3 with TRBJ2-1; D might be TRBD2 (5 bases). This CDR3 is built from 14 residues. The germline CDR1 and CDR2 sequences are SGHTA and FQGTGA. V shed 5 bases and J shed 8 bases, with 16 bases lying between them.

This clone was seen once. This chain joins TRBV9 and TRBJ2-3; perhaps TRBD2 as D (5 bases). The germline V gene encodes CDR1 SGDLS and CDR2 YYNGEE. The germline V and J ends were trimmed by 1 base and 3 bases, with 12 bases remaining between them. The CDR3 is made up of 15 amino acids. CDR3 DNA: TGTGCCAGCAGCGTATTGATGGGGAGAACAGATACGCAGTATTTT. This gives the protein CASSVLMGRTDTQYF.

Only one count was recorded for this clone. The chain combines TRBV7-2 with TRBJ2-5; D not certain. V dropped 4 bases and J dropped 5 bases, with 11 bases sitting between them. CDR1 is SGHTA, CDR2 FQGNSA, per germline. CDR3 size: 13 residues. The CDR3 bases are TGTGCCAGCAGCTGGAGCCCCCCGGAGACCCAGTACTTC. It is translated as CASSWSPPETQYF. The entire variable domain, with the rest obtained from reference TRBV7-2 and TRBJ2-5, is as follows: GAGVSQSPSNKVTEKGKDVELRCDPISGHTALYWYRQSLGQGLEFLIYFQGNSAPDKSGLPSDRFSAERTGGSVSTLTIQRTQQEDSAVYLCASSWSPPETQYFGPGTRLLVL.

This clone was counted once. The chain is built from TRBV20-1 and TRBJ1-1; TRBD1 matches at 7 bases. V dropped 6 bases and J dropped 7; count of bases not matched to a gene: 5. Germline lookup yields CDR1 DFQATT and CDR2 SNEGSKA (reference sequence). The CDR3 is made up of 11 amino acids. The CDR3 DNA reads TGCAGTGCCCTTGACAGGGATGAAGCTTTCTTT. Translation: CSALDRDEAFF.

This clone was seen only a few times. V is TRBV24-1 and J is TRBJ2-2; D ambiguous. The CDR3 runs to 18 residues. CDR1 and CDR2 from the germline V gene are KGHDR and SFDVKD. The V end was cut by 2 bases, the J end by 8 bases, with 23 bases between. The CDR3 is CATSDYPLGRRSTGELFF. The CDR3 DNA is TGTGCCACCAGTGATTACCCCCTCGGCAGGCGATCGACGGGGGAGCTGTTTTTT.

V gene TRBV19 combines with J gene TRBJ2-1, with TRBD1 as a possible D gene (7 bases). Germline V gene data show CDR1 as LNHDA and CDR2 as SQIVND (reference sequence). The CDR3 has 15 residues. Trimming removed 5 bases at V and 7 bases at J, with 18 bases between. The CDR3 loop is CASSPIVAGGNEQFF. The CDR3 region has the DNA TGTGCCAGTAGTCCCATAGTGGCAGGGGGGAATGAGCAGTTCTTC.

The V gene is TRBV28, the J gene TRBJ2-7; TRBD1 matches at 10 bases. The junction had 6 bases not matched to a gene; V was cut back by 3 bases and J by 4 bases. The CDR3 has 15 amino acids. Germline CDR1 is MDHEN and CDR2 is SYDVKM. The chain's CDR3 is CASSLDRTGGYEQYF. CDR3 nucleotides: TGTGCCAGCAGTTTGGACCGGACAGGGGGTTACGAGCAGTACTTC.

V usage is TRBV28 and J usage is TRBJ2-1; TRBD2 agrees at 8 bases. V gave up 4 bases and J gave up 6 bases; unmatched junction bases: 14. Germline-derived CDR1 and CDR2 are MDHEN and SYDVKM. The CDR3 is 17 residues long. As DNA, the CDR3 is TGTGCCAGCAGTTCCGCCGGGCGGGGGGCTTGGGGCAATGAGCAGTTCTTC. Residues: CASSSAGRGAWGNEQFF.

This clone was recorded once. CDR3 region: CASSVGLELTDTQYF. The CDR3, as DNA: TGTGCCAGCAGCGTAGGGCTAGAGTTGACAGATACGCAGTATTTT. The V gene is TRBV9, the J gene TRBJ2-3; D is ambiguous. CDR1 and CDR2 from the germline V gene are SGDLS and YYNGEE. The CDR3 runs 15 residues. V lost 0 bases to trimming and J lost 3 bases, with 11 bases between them.